This is a list of T cell receptor beta chains from one sample in a study of blood T cell repertoires in COVID-19. Repertoires were generated with immunoSEQ multiplex PCR, while TCRdb's copy carries only in-frame clones and drops some. Of around 300,000 clones in the sample, about 90% are singletons; the top ten hold approximately 1.5%. Sequencing was carried out using PBMCs or T cells enriched from blood (not recorded which). The receptor source for this set is a young woman with acute COVID-19. Both conserved end residues are part of each CDR3. A D gene is named only where the DNA matches it firmly. Clone size is given for some rows only: seen once, a few or many times, or a class if the clone is expanded.

j_call | d_call | v_call | clone_size | cdr3_nt | cdr3_aa
TRBJ1-1 | TRBD1 | TRBV28 | once | TGTGCCAGCAGAGTCGGGACAGGGGTCTCCCAATCCACTGAAGCTTTCTTT | CASRVGTGVSQSTEAFF
TRBJ2-5 | TRBD2 | TRBV3-1/TRBV3-2 | - | TGTGCCAGCAGCTCGACTAGCGGGAGTCTGATGGAGACCCAGTACTTC | CASSSTSGSLMETQYF
TRBJ1-1 | TRBD1 | TRBV4-2 | - | TGTGCCAGCAGCCAAGAGACAGGGCTGGGGAACACTGAAGCTTTCTTT | CASSQETGLGNTEAFF
TRBJ2-1 | - | TRBV7-9 | - | TGTGCCGGCAGTGGGGGACTGAACAATGAGCAGTTCTTC | CAGSGGLNNEQFF
TRBJ1-4 | TRBD1 | TRBV5-6 | once | TGTGCCAGCAGCCCACCGGGACAGGGCGCGGAAAAACTGTTTTTT | CASSPPGQGAEKLFF
TRBJ1-6 | - | TRBV7-9 | - | TGTGCCAGCAGCTTATCCGGGATTAATTCACCCCTCCACTTT | CASSLSGINSPLHF
TRBJ2-7 | TRBD2 | TRBV7-8 | - | TGTGCCAGCACCCGGTCGGGGAGGGACTCCTACGAGCAGTACTTC | CASTRSGRDSYEQYF
TRBJ1-1 | - | TRBV2 | - | TGTGCCAGCAGCCCCAGGGTCGACACTGAAGCTTTCTTT | CASSPRVDTEAFF
TRBJ2-7 | TRBD2 | TRBV3-1/TRBV3-2 | - | TGTGCCAGCAGCCCGAAAAGACCGGGACTAGCGGGCAAAAACTATTCCTACGAGCAGTACTTC | CASSPKRPGLAGKNYSYEQYF
TRBJ1-5 | - | TRBV27 | - | TGTGCCAGCAGTTTATTCGGGGGAAATCAGCCCCAGCATTTT | CASSLFGGNQPQHF
TRBJ1-2 | TRBD1 | TRBV30 | - | TGTGCCTGGCTACTCCACACCGGGACAGCTAAACCCATCTTC | CAWLLHTGTAKPIF
TRBJ2-7 | TRBD2 | TRBV6-2/TRBV6-3 | few | TGTGCCAGCAGTCGGGCGGGGGGCCGTCGGGAGCAGTACTTC | CASSRAGGRREQYF
TRBJ2-1 | - | TRBV11-3 | - | TGTGCCAGCAGCTTAGCGGGATGGTACAATGAGCAGTTCTTC | CASSLAGWYNEQFF
TRBJ1-1 | TRBD1 | TRBV7-9 | - | TGTGCCAGCAGCGCTACGACAGGGGGCACTGAAGCTTTCTTT | CASSATTGGTEAFF
TRBJ2-7 | TRBD1 | TRBV6-5 | - | TGTGCCAGCAGGAAACCGGGACAGGGGGCTGGCGAGCAGTACTTC | CASRKPGQGAGEQYF
TRBJ2-5 | TRBD1 | TRBV18 | - | TGTGCCAGCTCACGGACAGGTGGATGGGAGACCCAGTACTTC | CASSRTGGWETQYF
TRBJ2-1 | TRBD1 | TRBV24-1 | - | TGTGCCACCAGTGATCCCGGGACAGGGGGGTACAATGAGCAGTTCTTC | CATSDPGTGGYNEQFF
TRBJ2-7 | TRBD1 | TRBV10-2 | few | TGCGCCAGCAGGATGACAGGGGGGACCTACGAGCAGTACTTC | CASRMTGGTYEQYF
TRBJ2-2 | - | TRBV18 | - | TGTGCCAGCTCACCGTCCGTGTCCGGGGAGCTGTTTTTT | CASSPSVSGELFF
TRBJ2-7 | TRBD1 | TRBV27 | - | TGTGCCAGCAGCGCTTCACAGGGGGGCTACGAGCAGTACTTC | CASSASQGGYEQYF